This passage covers 18 T cell receptor beta chains from one sample sequenced in a study of cytomegalovirus exposure and HLA in healthy donors. 13 Jbeta primers and 60 Vbeta primers were used for the PCR. Clones were sequenced by immunoSEQ multiplex PCR, and TCRdb holds only the in-frame ones, with some missing. The sample has 70,000 to 100,000 clones, approximately 80% seen once; the top ten hold about 32%. The sequenced sample consisted of PBMCs. These TCRs come from a man aged 50 or older in good health and CMV-seropositive.

J is TRBJ2-2 and V is TRBV6-1; 7 positions match TRBD1. Germline CDR1 reads MNHNS; CDR2 reads SASEGT. Trimming cost V 6 bases and J 0 bases; bases outside gene matches: 4. This CDR3 has 15 amino acids. The CDR3: CASSPGQANTGELFF. CDR3 in DNA: TGTGCCAGCAGCCCTGGACAGGCGAACACCGGGGAGCTGTTTTTT.

V and J are TRBV12-5 and TRBJ2-1; 10 bases agree with TRBD2. This CDR3 has 17 residues. J gave up 4 bases and V 2 bases, and 8 bases lay outside the gene matches. Germline-derived CDR1 and CDR2 are LGHNT and FRNRAP. CDR3 sequence: CASGLFPGTSAYNEQFF. The CDR3 nucleotides are TGTGCTAGTGGTTTGTTCCCCGGGACTAGCGCTTACAATGAGCAGTTCTTC.

On this clone: This same CDR3 is encoded by further DNA sequences in the sample. The CDR3 region has the DNA TGCGCCAGCAGCTTTCAGACAGGGACAGCCATTGTCGAGCAGTACTTC. This encodes CASSFQTGTAIVEQYF. The chain has TRBV5-1 and TRBJ2-7; TRBD1 matches 7 bases. Germline trimming cut 2 bases from V and 6 bases from J; bases unmatched to any gene: 14. CDR1 is SGHRS and CDR2 is YFSETQ in the germline V gene. The CDR3 runs to 16 residues.

The gene calls are TRBV4-2 and TRBJ2-2; 10 nucleotides align to TRBD2. CDR3 size: 16 residues. Per the germline V gene, CDR1 is LGHNA and CDR2 is YNFKEQ. V lost 0 bases and J lost 6; bases outside the gene matches: 4. CDR3 sequence (DNA): TGTGCCAGCAGCCAAGAGCTAGCGGGAGACGCCGGGGAGCTGTTTTTT. Translated, it gives CASSQELAGDAGELFF.

The rearrangement links TRBV28 to TRBJ1-1; tentatively, D is TRBD1 (6 bases). The CDR3 is made up of 13 amino acids. Germline-derived CDR1 and CDR2 are MDHEN and SYDVKM. V was clipped by 6 bases and J by 4 bases, with 12 bases between them. CDR3 nucleotides: TGTGCCAGCAGCCCCGGCAGGGGCACTGAAGCTTTCTTT. Protein product: CASSPGRGTEAFF.

The chain carries TRBV18 and TRBJ1-4, with TRBD1 identical over 7 bases. J gave up 6 bases and V 0 bases, and 7 bases lay outside the gene matches. The CDR3 runs to 16 residues. Germline lookup yields CDR1 KGHSH and CDR2 LQKENI. In nucleotides, the CDR3 is TGTGCCAGCTCACCACCGGAGGCAGGGGGACATGAAAAACTGTTTTTT. Translating gives CASSPPEAGGHEKLFF.

The rearrangement uses TRBV6-1 and TRBJ1-2; D is ambiguous. The germline V gene has CDR1 MNHNS and CDR2 SASEGT. The CDR3 runs to 13 residues. Trimming took 4 bases from V and 4 from J, leaving 10 bases between them. The CDR3 region has the DNA TGTGCCAGCAGTGCCGAGAGGGCCTATGGCTACACCTTC. This gives the protein CASSAERAYGYTF.

J is TRBJ2-7 and V is TRBV6-1; D is undetermined. This CDR3 spans 11 amino acids. With 8 bases removed from V and 0 bases from J, the gap between germline ends came to 5 bases. Germline CDR1 and CDR2: MNHNS and SASEGT. The CDR3 loop reads CASPRSYEQYF. Here the CDR3 DNA reads TGTGCCAGCCCTCGCTCCTACGAGCAGTACTTC.

V usage is TRBV7-9 and J usage is TRBJ1-3, with D uncertain. V lost 2 bases to trimming and J lost 4 bases, with 6 bases between them. This CDR3 contains 13 residues. CDR1 and CDR2 (germline): SEHNR, FQNEAQ (reference sequence). CDR3 sequence: CASSLLQGNTIYF. CDR3 coding DNA: TGTGCCAGCAGCTTACTTCAGGGAAACACCATATATTTT.

V gene TRBV4-1 combines with J gene TRBJ1-1, with 12 bases fitting TRBD1. The CDR3 has 15 amino acids. Per the germline V gene, CDR1 is MGHRA and CDR2 is YSYEKL. The V and J ends lost 1 base and 6 bases, in that order; junction bases with no gene match: 3. The CDR3 region is CASSQGGQGASEAFF. DNA for the CDR3: TGCGCCAGCAGCCAAGGGGGACAGGGGGCTTCTGAAGCTTTCTTT.

Details on this clone: The sample has other DNA sequences that encode this CDR3 too. The rearrangement links TRBV5-1 to TRBJ2-3; the match to TRBD2 covers 7 bases. The CDR3 extends over 15 amino acids. Germline V gene data show CDR1 as SGHRS and CDR2 as YFSETQ. V trimming: 0 bases; J trimming: 0 bases; junction bases outside the gene matches: 1. DNA for the CDR3: TGCGCCAGCAGCTTGGACGGGGGGAGCACAGATACGCAGTATTTT. Translation: CASSLDGGSTDTQYF. Full variable domain (remainder filled in from reference TRBV5-1 and TRBJ2-3): KAGVTQTPRYLIKTRGQQVTLSCSPISGHRSVSWYQQTPGQGLQFLFEYFSETQRNKGNFPGRFSGRQFSNSRSEMNVSTLELGDSALYLCASSLDGGSTDTQYFGPGTRLTVL.

This rearrangement joins TRBV4-1 to TRBJ2-1; TRBD2 agrees at 12 bases. The CDR3 is made up of 19 amino acids. CDR1 and CDR2 from the germline V gene are MGHRA and YSYEKL. The V and J ends lost 2 bases and 3 bases, in that order; junction bases with no gene match: 11. This CDR3 is CASSQRIPGLAGIYNEQFF. The DNA of the CDR3 is TGCGCCAGCAGCCAAAGGATTCCGGGACTAGCGGGCATCTACAATGAGCAGTTCTTC.

The chain employs TRBV2 and TRBJ2-3; TRBD2 matches 7 bases. CDR1 and CDR2 from the germline V gene are SNHLY and FYNNEI. This CDR3 has 14 residues. The junction had 10 bases not matched to a gene; V was cut back by 7 bases and J by 6 bases. Written as DNA, the CDR3 is TGTGCCAGCATTGTTTGGCGGGAGTCCGATACGCAGTATTTT. Its protein is CASIVWRESDTQYF. The variable domain in full, with the rest retrieved from reference TRBV2 and TRBJ2-3, is EPEVTQTPSHQVTQMGQEVILRCVPISNHLYFYWYRQILGQKVEFLVSFYNNEISEKSEIFDDQFSVERPDGSNFTLKIRSTKLEDSAMYFCASIVWRESDTQYFGPGTRLTVL.

V is TRBV6-5 and J is TRBJ1-6; possible D gene TRBD1, 6 bases. Germline values: CDR1 MNHEY, CDR2 SVGAGI. The CDR3 has 15 residues. Trimming took 0 bases from V and 7 from J, leaving 10 bases between them. As DNA, the CDR3 is TGTGCCAGCAGTTACTCGGCAGGGGCAAATTCACCCCTCCACTTT. This translates into CASSYSAGANSPLHF.

This chain connects TRBV11-2 to TRBJ2-7, with 11 bases identical to TRBD2. Germline-derived CDR1 and CDR2 are SGHAT and FQNNGV. The CDR3 is made up of 14 amino acids. Trimming at V came to 4 bases and at J to 4 bases, leaving 3 bases not matched to a gene. CDR3 residues: CASSSLAGGYEQYF. The CDR3, as DNA: TGTGCCAGCAGCTCCCTAGCGGGAGGTTACGAGCAGTACTTC.

The V gene is TRBV7-9, the J gene TRBJ1-1; D not resolved. The CDR3 contains 13 residues. Germline V lookup: CDR1 SEHNR, CDR2 FQNEAQ (reference sequence). Trimming took 2 bases from V and 5 from J, leaving 9 bases between them. The CDR3 loop reads CASSLSGWTEAFF. DNA for the CDR3: TGTGCCAGCAGCTTATCCGGTTGGACTGAAGCTTTCTTT.

The rearrangement links TRBV11-3 to TRBJ1-1; possible D gene TRBD1, 6 bases. Trimming stripped 8 bases from V and 1 base from J, with 11 bases between. The germline CDR1 and CDR2 sequences are SGHNT and YENEEA. The CDR3 sequence is 13 residues long. The CDR3 DNA is TGTGCCAGCGCCACAGGGCCGAACACTGAAGCTTTCTTT. Its translation is CASATGPNTEAFF. The full variable domain, with the rest looked up from reference TRBV11-3 and TRBJ1-1, is EAGVVQSPRYKIIEKKQPVAFWCNPISGHNTLYWYLQNLGQGPELLIRYENEEAVDDSQLPKDRFSAERLKGVDSTLKIQPAELGDSAVYLCASATGPNTEAFFGQGTRLTVV.

This rearrangement joins TRBV5-1 to TRBJ1-3; the match to TRBD1 covers 7 bases. Germline CDR1 SGHRS, CDR2 YFSETQ. Trimming cost V 2 bases and J 4 bases; bases outside gene matches: 0. This CDR3 contains 13 residues. The CDR3 DNA follows: TGCGCCAGCAGCTTCAGGGGGGGAAACACCATATATTTT. Its protein is CASSFRGGNTIYF.